One sample yielded the 20 T cell receptor beta chains listed below, sequenced in a study of T cells in Graves' hyperthyroidism and ophthalmopathy. Amplified regions were TCR beta CDR3 sequences from RNA transcripts. The HTBI primer set served for first-round RT-PCR of the TCR CDR3. TCRdb re-analysed the multiplex PCR reads in MiXCR, keeping a single row per CDR3 protein. The table records 350,000 to 500,000 distinct CDR3 sequences, 12% to 15% of them present only once. The sequencing input was blood. These receptors all come from a woman aged 18-29 years with Graves' hyperthyroidism.

The rearrangement uses TRBV19 and TRBJ2-5; perhaps D is TRBD1 or TRBD2 (5 bases each). The CDR3 extends over 15 amino acids. Trimming stripped 1 base from V and 1 base from J, with 10 bases between. CDR1 and CDR2 from the germline V gene are LNHDA and SQIVND (reference sequence). The CDR3 coding sequence is TGTGCCAGTAGTATAGTCCGGGACGCCCAAGAGACCCAGTACTTC. Its protein is CASSIVRDAQETQYF.

This clonotype was recorded at least ten times. The chain has TRBV3-1 and TRBJ2-2; TRBD2 is a possible D gene (5 bases). The CDR3 loop spans 15 amino acids. Trimming removed 3 bases at V and 7 bases at J, with 15 bases between. CDR1 and CDR2 (germline): LGHDT, YNNKEL (reference sequence). The CDR3 loop is CASSHLGVGDGELFF. The CDR3 DNA is TGTGCCAGCAGCCATTTGGGAGTCGGAGACGGGGAGCTGTTTTTT.

This clonotype has ten or more counts. The chain uses TRBV3-1 and TRBJ2-1; possible D gene TRBD2, 5 bases. The germline V gene has CDR1 LGHDT and CDR2 YNNKEL (reference sequence). This CDR3 has 16 amino acids. V was trimmed by 7 bases and J by 5 bases, leaving 21 bases between them. The CDR3 region is CASKPRPAALHNEQFF. Written as DNA, the CDR3 is TGTGCCAGCAAACCAAGACCAGCGGCCCTGCACAATGAGCAGTTCTTC.

Many counts were recorded for this clonotype. V gene TRBV11-2 combines with J gene TRBJ2-1; 11 positions match TRBD2. CDR1 SGHAT and CDR2 FQNNGV come from the germline V gene. The CDR3 extends over 15 amino acids. J was trimmed by 7 bases and V by 0 bases; bases with no gene match: 2. The CDR3 loop is CASSLEPSGRNEQFF. The CDR3 DNA is TGTGCCAGCAGCTTAGAGCCTAGCGGGAGGAATGAGCAGTTCTTC.

This clonotype was observed at least ten times. The V call is TRBV6-1, the J call TRBJ2-3; 8 nucleotides agree with TRBD2. Looked up from germline, CDR1 is MNHNS and CDR2 is SASEGT. V lost 6 bases and J lost 5; bases outside the gene matches: 16. This CDR3 is built from 17 residues. This CDR3 reads CASSRRGWREVVDTQYF. The CDR3 DNA reads as TGTGCCAGCAGCCGCCGTGGGTGGCGGGAGGTCGTAGATACGCAGTATTTT.

This clonotype was observed a handful of times. Possible read error: a much larger clone is one base away. The CDR3 sequence is CARTSSFYGYTF. In DNA form, the CDR3 reads TGTGCCCGGACGTCGAGTTTTTATGGCTACACCTTC. This chain connects TRBV30 to TRBJ1-2; D is undetermined. The V gene lost 8 bases and the J gene lost 5 bases, with 15 bases spanning the gap. Germline V gives CDR1 GTSNPN, CDR2 SVGIG (reference sequence). The CDR3 is 12 residues long.

The chain joins TRBV6-1 to TRBJ2-5; TRBD2 aligns across 7 bases. CDR1 is MNHNS and CDR2 is SASEGT in the germline V gene. The CDR3 loop spans 15 amino acids. Trimming cost V 0 bases and J 4 bases; bases outside gene matches: 5. CDR3 sequence: CASSEAGREGETQYF. The CDR3 coding sequence is TGTGCCAGCAGTGAAGCGGGCAGGGAGGGAGAGACCCAGTACTTC.

V and J are TRBV6-1 and TRBJ1-6; D is uncertain. V dropped 7 bases and J dropped 3 bases, with 10 bases sitting between them. The CDR3 is made up of 14 amino acids. CDR1 MNHNS and CDR2 SASEGT come from the germline V gene. The chain's CDR3 is CASNADLYNSPLHF. In DNA, the CDR3 is TGTGCCAGCAACGCGGACCTCTATAATTCACCCCTCCACTTT.

The rearrangement joins TRBV20-1 to TRBJ1-1, with TRBD1 identical over 9 bases. V dropped 5 bases and J dropped 3; count of bases not matched to a gene: 7. Germline V gives CDR1 DFQATT, CDR2 SNEGSKA (reference sequence). The CDR3 loop spans 14 amino acids. The CDR3 sequence is CSAAGTGSDTEAFF. In DNA, the CDR3 is TGCAGTGCTGCAGGGACAGGGTCTGACACTGAAGCTTTCTTT.

This clonotype was seen at least ten times. J is TRBJ2-1 and V is TRBV28; D is ambiguous. The CDR3 spans 15 residues. The germline V gene encodes CDR1 MDHEN and CDR2 SYDVKM. V gave up 3 bases and J gave up 2 bases, with 11 bases separating them. CDR3 sequence reads: CASSLREKPYNEQFF. The CDR3 coding sequence is TGTGCCAGCAGTTTGAGAGAGAAACCCTACAATGAGCAGTTCTTC.

To note about this clonotype: One junction end does not reproduce the germline sequence, and a read error may be involved. The chain carries TRBV6-2 or TRBV6-3 and TRBJ2-7; 13 bases are a match to TRBD2. The CDR3 contains 15 residues. Germline CDR1 is MNHEY and CDR2 is SVGEGT. This chain's CDR3 is CASSRTSGSTYEQCF. For the CDR3, the DNA is TGTGCCAGCAGTAGGACTAGCGGGAGTACCTACGAGCAGTGCTTC.

A few counts support this clonotype. The rearrangement joins TRBV19 to TRBJ2-3; D gene uncertain. The V and J ends lost 4 bases and 2 bases respectively, with 4 bases between them. The CDR3 contains 12 residues. CDR1 is LNHDA and CDR2 is SQIVND in the germline V gene (reference sequence). CDR3 sequence reads: CASSTNTDTQYF. CDR3 bases: TGTGCCAGTAGTACCAACACAGATACGCAGTATTTT.

This clonotype appeared many times. V gene TRBV12-3 or TRBV12-4 combines with J gene TRBJ2-3; 13 bases fit TRBD2. The CDR3 totals 16 residues. With 6 bases clipped from V and 2 bases from J, the junction kept 5 bases outside the gene matches. The CDR3 nucleotides read TGTGCCAGCAGCCCGGGACTAGCGGGACTCACAGATACGCAGTATTTT. This translates into CASSPGLAGLTDTQYF.

This clonotype occurred many times. V usage is TRBV12-3 or TRBV12-4 and J usage is TRBJ2-1; D possibly corresponds to TRBD2 (7 bases). V was pared by 4 bases and J by 6 bases, with 13 bases between. The CDR3 runs 14 residues. The CDR3 reads CASSYLGGANEQFF. DNA of the CDR3: TGTGCCAGCAGTTACCTGGGGGGGGCCAATGAGCAGTTCTTC.

This clonotype was recorded many times. The gene calls are TRBV5-1 and TRBJ1-2; D is uncertain. Trimming took off 1 base at V and 3 bases at J, with 10 bases between the two ends. CDR1 SGHRS and CDR2 YFSETQ come from the germline V gene. The CDR3 runs 14 residues. This CDR3 is CASSLIGEDYGYTF. In DNA, the CDR3 is TGCGCCAGCAGCTTGATCGGGGAGGACTATGGCTACACCTTC.

This clonotype was observed many times. The chain combines TRBV15 with TRBJ1-5; TRBD1 matches at 7 bases. J gave up 2 bases and V 5 bases, and 6 bases lay outside the gene matches. This CDR3 region has 15 residues. Germline V gene sequence: CDR1 LNHNV, CDR2 YYDKDF (reference sequence). The CDR3 DNA reads TGTGCCACCAGCGGAACTGGACAGGGCAATCAGCCCCAGCATTTT. Its translation: CATSGTGQGNQPQHF.

This clonotype showed up just a few times. The gene calls are TRBV6-6 and TRBJ2-7, with 8 positions matching TRBD2. Germline CDR1 and CDR2: MNHNY and SVGAGI (reference sequence). This CDR3 spans 15 amino acids. V gave up 2 bases and J gave up 2 bases; unmatched junction bases: 5. CDR3 nucleotide sequence: TGTGCCAGCAGTTACGTTCTAGCGGGTACCTACGAGCAGTACTTC. This encodes CASSYVLAGTYEQYF.

The chain carries TRBV19 and TRBJ2-1; D might be TRBD1 or TRBD2, each matching 5 bases. CDR1 is LNHDA, CDR2 SQIVND, per germline (reference sequence). Trimming removed 3 bases at V and 4 bases at J, with 10 bases between. The CDR3 loop spans 14 amino acids. Written as DNA, the CDR3 is TGTGCCAGTAGTATTGGGGACGGATACAATGAGCAGTTCTTC. Encoded protein: CASSIGDGYNEQFF. The full variable domain, in which reference TRBV19 and TRBJ2-1 provide the parts outside the CDR3, is DGGITQSPKYLFRKEGQNVTLSCEQNLNHDAMYWYRQDPGQGLRLIYYSQIVNDFQKGDIAEGYSVSREKKESFPLTVTSAQKNPTAFYLCASSIGDGYNEQFFGPGTRLTVL.

This clonotype was found many times. The V gene is TRBV20-1, the J gene TRBJ2-1; 8 bases agree with TRBD2. Germline lookup yields CDR1 DFQATT and CDR2 SNEGSKA (reference sequence). This CDR3 is built from 15 residues. J was trimmed by 4 bases and V by 0 bases; bases with no gene match: 5. In nucleotides, the CDR3 is TGCAGTGCTAGAGAAGCGGGAGATCAATACAATGAGCAGTTCTTC. This gives the protein CSAREAGDQYNEQFF.

This clonotype was picked up a small number of times. The chain recombines TRBV6-1 with TRBJ2-7; 9 bases line up with TRBD1. Unmatched junction bases numbered 3, after V lost 6 bases and J lost 3 bases. The germline CDR1 and CDR2 sequences are MNHNS and SASEGT. The CDR3 is 13 amino acids. The CDR3 loop reads CASSRTGDYEQYF. The CDR3 coding sequence is TGTGCCAGCAGCAGGACAGGGGACTACGAGCAGTACTTC.